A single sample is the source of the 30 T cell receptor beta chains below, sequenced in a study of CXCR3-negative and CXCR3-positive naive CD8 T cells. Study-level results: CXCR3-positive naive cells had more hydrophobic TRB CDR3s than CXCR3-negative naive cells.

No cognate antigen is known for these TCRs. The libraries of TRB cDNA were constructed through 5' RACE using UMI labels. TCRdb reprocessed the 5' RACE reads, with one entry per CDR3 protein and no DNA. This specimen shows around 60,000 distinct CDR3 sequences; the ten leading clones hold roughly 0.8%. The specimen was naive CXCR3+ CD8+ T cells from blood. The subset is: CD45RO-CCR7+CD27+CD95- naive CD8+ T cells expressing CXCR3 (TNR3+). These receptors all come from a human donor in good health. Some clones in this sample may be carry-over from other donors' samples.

CDR3 residues: CASSELGQGPEAFF. The chain couples TRBV6-1 to TRBJ1-1. Germline V gene lookup returns CDR1 MNHNS and CDR2 SASEGT. The CDR3 is 14 amino acids.

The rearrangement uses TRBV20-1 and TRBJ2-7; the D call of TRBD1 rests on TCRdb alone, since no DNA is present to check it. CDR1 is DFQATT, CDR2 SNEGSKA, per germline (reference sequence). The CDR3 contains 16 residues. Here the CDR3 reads CSARDLTGAPSYEQYF.

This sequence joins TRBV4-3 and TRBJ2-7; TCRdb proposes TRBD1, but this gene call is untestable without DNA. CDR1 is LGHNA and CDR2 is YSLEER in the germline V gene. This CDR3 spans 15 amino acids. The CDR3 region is CASSQDWTGSYEQYF.

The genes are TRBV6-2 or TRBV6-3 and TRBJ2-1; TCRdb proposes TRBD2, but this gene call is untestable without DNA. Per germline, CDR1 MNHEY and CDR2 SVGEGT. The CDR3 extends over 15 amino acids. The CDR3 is CASSRVAGEYNEQFF.

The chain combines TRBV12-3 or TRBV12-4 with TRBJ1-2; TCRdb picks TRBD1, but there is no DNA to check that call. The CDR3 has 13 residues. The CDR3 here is CASSSRDNYGYTF.

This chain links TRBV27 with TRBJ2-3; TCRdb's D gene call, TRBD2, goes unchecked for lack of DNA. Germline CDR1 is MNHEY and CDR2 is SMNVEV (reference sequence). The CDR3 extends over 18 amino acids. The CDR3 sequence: CASSPLLAGGPGTDTQYF.

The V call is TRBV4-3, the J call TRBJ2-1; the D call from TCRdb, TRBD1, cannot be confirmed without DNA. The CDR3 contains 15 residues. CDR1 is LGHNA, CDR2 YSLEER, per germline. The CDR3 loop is CASSLSTGGYNEQFF.

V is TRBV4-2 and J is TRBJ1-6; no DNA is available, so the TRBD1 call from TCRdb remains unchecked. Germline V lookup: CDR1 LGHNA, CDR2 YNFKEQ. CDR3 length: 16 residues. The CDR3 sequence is CASSQTGTEYNSPLHF.

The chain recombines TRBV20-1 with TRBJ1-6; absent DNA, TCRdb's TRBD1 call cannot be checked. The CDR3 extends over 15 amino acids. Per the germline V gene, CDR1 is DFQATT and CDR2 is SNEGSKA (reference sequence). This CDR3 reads CSARVDSEVGSPLHF.

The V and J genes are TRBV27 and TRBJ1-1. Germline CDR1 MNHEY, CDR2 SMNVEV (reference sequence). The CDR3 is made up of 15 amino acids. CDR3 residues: CASRSLMSENTEAFF.

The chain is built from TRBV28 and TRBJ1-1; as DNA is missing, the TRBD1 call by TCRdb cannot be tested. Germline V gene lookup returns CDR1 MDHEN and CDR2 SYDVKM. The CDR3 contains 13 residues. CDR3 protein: CASRGQEDTEAFF. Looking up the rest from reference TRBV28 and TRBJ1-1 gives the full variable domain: DVKVTQSSRYLVKRTGEKVFLECVQDMDHENMFWYRQDPGLGLRLIYFSYDVKMKEKGDIPEGYSVSREKKERFSLILESASTNQTSMYLCASRGQEDTEAFFGQGTRLTVV.

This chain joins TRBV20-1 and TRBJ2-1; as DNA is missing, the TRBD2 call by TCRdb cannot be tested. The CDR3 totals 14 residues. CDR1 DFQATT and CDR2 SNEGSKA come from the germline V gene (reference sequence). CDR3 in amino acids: CSASTSGGPNEQFF.

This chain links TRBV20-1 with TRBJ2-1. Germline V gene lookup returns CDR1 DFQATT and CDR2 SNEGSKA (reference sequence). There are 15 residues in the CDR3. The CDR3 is CSAREADSDYNEQFF.

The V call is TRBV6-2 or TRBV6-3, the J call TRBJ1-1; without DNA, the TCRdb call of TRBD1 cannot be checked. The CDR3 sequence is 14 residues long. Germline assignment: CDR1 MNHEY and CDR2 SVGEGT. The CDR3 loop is CASSERQDVAEAFF.

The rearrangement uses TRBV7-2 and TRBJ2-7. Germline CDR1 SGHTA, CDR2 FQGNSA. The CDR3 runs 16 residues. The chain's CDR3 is CASSLDTVLVPDEQYF.

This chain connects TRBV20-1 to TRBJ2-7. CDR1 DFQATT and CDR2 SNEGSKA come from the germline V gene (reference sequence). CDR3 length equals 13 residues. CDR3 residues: CSARAWSSYEQYF.

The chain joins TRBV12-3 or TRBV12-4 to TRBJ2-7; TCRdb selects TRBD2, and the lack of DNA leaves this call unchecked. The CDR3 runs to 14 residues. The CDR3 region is CASGTSGAPYEQYF.

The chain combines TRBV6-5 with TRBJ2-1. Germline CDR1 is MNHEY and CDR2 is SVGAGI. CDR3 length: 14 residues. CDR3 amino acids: CASSYSLEIYEQFF.

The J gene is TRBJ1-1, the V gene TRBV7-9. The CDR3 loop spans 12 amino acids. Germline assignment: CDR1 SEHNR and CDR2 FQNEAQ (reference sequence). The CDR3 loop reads CASSQMNTEAFF.

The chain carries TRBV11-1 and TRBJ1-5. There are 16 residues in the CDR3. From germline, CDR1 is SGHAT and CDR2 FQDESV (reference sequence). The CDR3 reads CASSDQQGGGNQPQHF.

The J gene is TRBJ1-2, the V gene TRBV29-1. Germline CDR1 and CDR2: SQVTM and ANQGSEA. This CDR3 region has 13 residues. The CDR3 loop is CSVEDGLNYGYTF.

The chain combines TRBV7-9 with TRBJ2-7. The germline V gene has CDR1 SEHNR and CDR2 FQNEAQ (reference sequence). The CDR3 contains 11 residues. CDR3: CASSPHYEQYF.

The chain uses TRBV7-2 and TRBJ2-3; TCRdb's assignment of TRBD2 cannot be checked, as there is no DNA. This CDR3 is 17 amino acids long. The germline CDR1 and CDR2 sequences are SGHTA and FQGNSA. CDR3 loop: CASSLVSSAGYTDTQYF. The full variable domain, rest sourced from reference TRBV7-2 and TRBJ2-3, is GAGVSQSPSNKVTEKGKDVELRCDPISGHTALYWYRQSLGQGLEFLIYFQGNSAPDKSGLPSDRFSAERTGGSVSTLTIQRTQQEDSAVYLCASSLVSSAGYTDTQYFGPGTRLTVL.

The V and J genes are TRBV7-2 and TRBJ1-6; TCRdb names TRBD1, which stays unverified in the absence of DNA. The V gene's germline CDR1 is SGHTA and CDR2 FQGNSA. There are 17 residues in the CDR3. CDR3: CASSLYPRDRVYSPLHF.

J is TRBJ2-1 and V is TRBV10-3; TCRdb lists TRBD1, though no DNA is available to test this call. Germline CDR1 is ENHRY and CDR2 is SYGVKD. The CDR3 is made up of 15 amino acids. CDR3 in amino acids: CAISGDRGTLNEQLF.

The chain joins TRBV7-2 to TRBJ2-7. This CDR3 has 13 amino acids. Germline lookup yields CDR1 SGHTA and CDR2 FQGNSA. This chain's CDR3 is CASSSYSSYEQYF.

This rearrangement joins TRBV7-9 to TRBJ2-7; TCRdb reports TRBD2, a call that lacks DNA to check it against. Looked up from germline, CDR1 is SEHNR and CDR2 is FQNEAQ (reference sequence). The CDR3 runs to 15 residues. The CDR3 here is CASSVTQGLAYEQYF.

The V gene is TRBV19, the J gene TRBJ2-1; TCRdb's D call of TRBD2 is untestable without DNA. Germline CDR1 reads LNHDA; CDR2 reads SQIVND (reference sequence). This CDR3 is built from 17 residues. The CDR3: CASSFLPRLAGYNEQFF.

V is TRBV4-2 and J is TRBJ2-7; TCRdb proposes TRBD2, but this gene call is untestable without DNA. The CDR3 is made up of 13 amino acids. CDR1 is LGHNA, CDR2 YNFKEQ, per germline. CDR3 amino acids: CASSQRLEREQYF.

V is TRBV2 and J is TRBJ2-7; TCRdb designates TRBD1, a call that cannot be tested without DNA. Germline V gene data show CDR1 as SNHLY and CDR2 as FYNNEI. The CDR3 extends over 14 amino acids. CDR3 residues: CASITRDPISEQYF.